This passage covers 9 T cell receptor beta chains from one sample sequenced in a study of human T cells and chemical hapten exposure. Noted time point: healthy volunteer bleed at 2 weeks. Extraction of total RNA was performed on unfractionated whole blood. TCRdb ran MiXCR on the RACE reads and lists one entry per CDR3 protein. Found here are some 90,000 distinct CDR3 sequences, around 9% of them singletons; the top ten hold approximately 2.8%. The sequenced material came from whole blood. These receptors originate from a female donor in good health. Some clones in this sample may be carry-over from other donors' samples.

There are a few counts of this clonotype. CDR3 nucleotide sequence: TGTGCCAGCAGTCGGGCCGGGGGGGCGACGGGGGAAAAACTGTTTTTT. Translation gives CASSRAGGATGEKLFF. The chain has TRBV12-3 or TRBV12-4 and TRBJ1-4; D is possibly TRBD1 (6 bases). The V and J ends lost 5 bases and 8 bases respectively, with 21 bases between them. The CDR3 spans 16 residues.

This chain's CDR3 is CSASGPGRSPTGTHSGANVLTF. CDR3 DNA sequence: TGCAGTGCTAGTGGTCCGGGACGGTCACCTACTGGGACCCACTCTGGGGCCAACGTCCTGACTTTC. The rearrangement uses TRBV20-1 and TRBJ2-6; either TRBD1 or TRBD2 may supply D (5 bases each). V lost 3 bases, J lost 0 bases, and 30 bases lay in between. This CDR3 region has 22 residues. Germline V gene data show CDR1 as DFQATT and CDR2 as SNEGSKA (reference sequence).

This chain connects TRBV3-1 to TRBJ2-1; D may correspond to TRBD1 or TRBD2 (5 bases each). Germline CDR1 is LGHDT and CDR2 is YNNKEL (reference sequence). This CDR3 spans 16 amino acids. Trimming left V 1 base short and J 5 bases short, with 15 bases between. CDR3 coding DNA: TGTGCCAGCAGCCAAGCAACCGCCGGGACCCACAATGAGCAGTTCTTC. It codes for CASSQATAGTHNEQFF.

This clonotype turned up a few times. The chain carries TRBV27 and TRBJ2-3, with D unresolved. From germline, CDR1 is MNHEY and CDR2 SMNVEV (reference sequence). The CDR3 runs to 13 residues. Trimming stripped 6 bases from V and 1 base from J, with 8 bases between. Here the CDR3 DNA reads TGTGCCAGCAGACTTACCCGCACAGATACGCAGTATTTT. Its protein is CASRLTRTDTQYF.

This clonotype occurred a few times. The rearrangement joins TRBV7-3 to TRBJ1-2; TRBD1 is a possible D gene (6 bases). Trimming left V 0 bases short and J 8 bases short, with 13 bases between. Looked up from germline, CDR1 is SGHTA and CDR2 is FQGTGA. The CDR3 spans 14 residues. CDR3 residues: CASSLTLGGTGYTF. The CDR3 bases are TGTGCCAGCAGCTTAACCTTGGGGGGGACAGGCTACACCTTC.

This clonotype was observed a few times. This chain joins TRBV28 and TRBJ1-5, with D possibly matching TRBD1 (6 bases). The V gene's germline CDR1 is MDHEN and CDR2 SYDVKM. This CDR3 region has 17 residues. The ends were cut back, 4 bases at V and 3 bases at J, with 19 bases in the middle. The CDR3 loop is CASSYATSTGFNQPQHF. In DNA, the CDR3 is TGTGCCAGCAGTTACGCAACCTCGACAGGCTTCAATCAGCCCCAGCATTTT.

This clonotype was seen at least ten times. The gene calls are TRBV7-2 and TRBJ1-1, with TRBD1 as a possible D gene (5 bases). V was cut by 5 bases and J by 0 bases, with 16 bases left in between. There are 16 residues in the CDR3. Per germline, CDR1 SGHTA and CDR2 FQGNSA. Here the CDR3 reads CASSEQGLRMNTEAFF. The CDR3 bases are TGTGCCAGCAGCGAGCAGGGATTGAGGATGAACACTGAAGCTTTCTTT. The full variable domain, its missing parts supplied by reference TRBV7-2 and TRBJ1-1, is GAGVSQSPSNKVTEKGKDVELRCDPISGHTALYWYRQSLGQGLEFLIYFQGNSAPDKSGLPSDRFSAERTGGSVSTLTIQRTQQEDSAVYLCASSEQGLRMNTEAFFGQGTRLTVV.

This clonotype was counted a few times. The chain employs TRBV20-1 and TRBJ1-4; 7 bases map to TRBD1. V lost 4 bases and J lost 10; bases outside the gene matches: 12. CDR3 length: 14 residues. In germline, CDR1 is DFQATT, CDR2 SNEGSKA (reference sequence). The CDR3 spells CSAMPGTEFGKLFF. CDR3 coding DNA: TGCAGTGCTATGCCCGGGACAGAATTCGGAAAACTGTTTTTT.

This chain links TRBV12-3 or TRBV12-4 with TRBJ2-1, with TRBD2 matching 12 bases. The V segment lost 6 bases and the J segment 9 bases; nucleotides outside the gene matches: 6. This CDR3 is built from 14 residues. The chain's CDR3 is CASRLLAGGFEQFF. Written as DNA, the CDR3 is TGTGCCAGCAGGTTACTAGCGGGAGGTTTTGAGCAGTTCTTC.